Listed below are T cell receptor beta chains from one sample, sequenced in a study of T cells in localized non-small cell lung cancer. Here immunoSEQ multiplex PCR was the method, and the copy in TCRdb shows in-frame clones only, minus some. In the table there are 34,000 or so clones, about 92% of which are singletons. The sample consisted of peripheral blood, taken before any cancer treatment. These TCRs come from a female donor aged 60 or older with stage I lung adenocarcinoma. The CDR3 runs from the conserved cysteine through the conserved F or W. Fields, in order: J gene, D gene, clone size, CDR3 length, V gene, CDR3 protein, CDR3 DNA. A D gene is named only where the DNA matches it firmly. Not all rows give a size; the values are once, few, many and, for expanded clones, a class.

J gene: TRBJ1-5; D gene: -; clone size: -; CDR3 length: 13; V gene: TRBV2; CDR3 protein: CASSEDSPTPQHF; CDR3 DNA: TGTGCCAGCAGTGAAGACAGCCCCACGCCCCAGCATTTT
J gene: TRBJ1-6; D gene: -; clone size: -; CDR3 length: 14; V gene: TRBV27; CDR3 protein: CASSFLSDNSPLHF; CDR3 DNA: TGTGCCAGCAGTTTCTTGTCAGATAATTCACCCCTCCACTTT
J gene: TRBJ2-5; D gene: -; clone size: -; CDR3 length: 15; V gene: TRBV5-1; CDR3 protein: CASSPPGTLQETQYF; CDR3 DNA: TGCGCCAGCAGCCCCCCCGGGACTTTACAAGAGACCCAGTACTTC
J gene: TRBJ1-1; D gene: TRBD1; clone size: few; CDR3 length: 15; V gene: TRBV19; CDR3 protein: CASSIVGQGNTEAFF; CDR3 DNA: TGTGCCAGTAGTATAGTCGGACAGGGGAACACTGAAGCTTTCTTT
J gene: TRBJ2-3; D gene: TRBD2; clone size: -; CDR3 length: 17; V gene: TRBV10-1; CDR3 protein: CATLLPWREKSTDTQYF; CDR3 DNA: TGCGCCACACTCCTCCCCTGGCGGGAGAAATCCACAGATACGCAGTATTTT
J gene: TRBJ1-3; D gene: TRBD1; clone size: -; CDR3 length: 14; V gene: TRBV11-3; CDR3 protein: CASSQQGSENTIYF; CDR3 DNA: TGTGCCAGCAGCCAACAGGGGTCGGAAAACACCATATATTTT
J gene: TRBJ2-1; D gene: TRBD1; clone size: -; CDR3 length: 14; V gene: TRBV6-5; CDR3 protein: CASSYDRDRKEQFF; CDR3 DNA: TGTGCCAGCAGTTACGATCGGGACAGGAAGGAGCAGTTCTTC
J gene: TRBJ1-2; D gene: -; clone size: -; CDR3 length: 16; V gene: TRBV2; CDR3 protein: CASSGEGSASNYGYTF; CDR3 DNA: TGTGCCAGCAGTGGGGAGGGTTCTGCCTCTAACTATGGCTACACCTTC
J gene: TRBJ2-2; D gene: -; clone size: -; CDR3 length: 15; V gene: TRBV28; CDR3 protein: CAGGGGAAFTGELFF; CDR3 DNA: TGTGCCGGAGGGGGTGGGGCCGCCTTCACCGGGGAGCTGTTTTTT
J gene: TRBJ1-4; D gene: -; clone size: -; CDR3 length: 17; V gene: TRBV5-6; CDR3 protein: CASSFPSAGISNEKLFF; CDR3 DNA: TGTGCCAGCAGCTTTCCTTCGGCCGGAATCTCTAATGAAAAACTGTTTTTT
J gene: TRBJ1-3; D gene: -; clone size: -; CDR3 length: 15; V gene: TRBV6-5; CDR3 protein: CASSPQDYSGNTIYF; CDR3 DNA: TGTGCCAGCAGTCCACAAGATTACTCTGGAAACACCATATATTTT
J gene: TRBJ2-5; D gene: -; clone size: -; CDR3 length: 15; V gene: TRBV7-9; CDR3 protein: CASSFLKTVTETQYF; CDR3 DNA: TGTGCCAGCAGCTTTTTAAAGACGGTTACTGAGACCCAGTACTTC
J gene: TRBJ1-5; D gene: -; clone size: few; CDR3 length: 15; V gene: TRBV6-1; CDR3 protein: CASSEAPDWDQPQHF; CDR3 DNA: TGTGCCAGCAGTGAAGCTCCAGATTGGGATCAGCCCCAGCATTTT
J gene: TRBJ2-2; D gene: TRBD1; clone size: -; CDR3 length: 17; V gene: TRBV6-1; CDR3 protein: CASSAWGTGGNTGELFF; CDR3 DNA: TGTGCCAGCAGTGCGTGGGGAACAGGGGGCAACACCGGGGAGCTGTTTTTT
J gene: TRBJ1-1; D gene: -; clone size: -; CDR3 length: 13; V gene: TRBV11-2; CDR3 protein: CASSLDRSGKAFF; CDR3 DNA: TGTGCCAGCAGCTTAGATCGGTCAGGGAAAGCTTTCTTT
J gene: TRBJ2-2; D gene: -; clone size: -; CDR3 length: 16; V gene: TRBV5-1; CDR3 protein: CASSLARTTGTGELFF; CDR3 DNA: TGCGCCAGCAGCTTGGCCAGGACCACGGGAACCGGGGAGCTGTTTTTT
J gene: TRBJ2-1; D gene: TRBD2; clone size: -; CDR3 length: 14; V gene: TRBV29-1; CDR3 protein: CSVLLAGDLHEQFF; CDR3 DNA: TGCAGCGTCCTTCTAGCGGGAGACCTCCATGAGCAGTTCTTC
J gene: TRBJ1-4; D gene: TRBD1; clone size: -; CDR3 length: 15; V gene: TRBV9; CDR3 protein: CASSVAQGAGEKLFF; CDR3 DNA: TGTGCCAGCAGCGTAGCGCAGGGGGCAGGTGAAAAACTGTTTTTT
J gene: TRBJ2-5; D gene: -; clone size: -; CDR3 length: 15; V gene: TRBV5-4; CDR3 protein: CASSLGTASQETQYF; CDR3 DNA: TGTGCCAGCAGCTTGGGGACAGCCAGCCAAGAGACCCAGTACTTC
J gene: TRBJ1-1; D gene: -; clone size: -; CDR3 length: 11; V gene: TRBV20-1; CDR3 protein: CSASRFTEAFF; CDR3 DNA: TGCAGTGCTAGTCGATTCACTGAAGCTTTCTTT
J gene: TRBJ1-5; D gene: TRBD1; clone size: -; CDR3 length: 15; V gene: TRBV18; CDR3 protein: CASSPQGANNQPQHF; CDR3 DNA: TGTGCCAGCTCACCCCAGGGGGCGAACAATCAGCCCCAGCATTTT
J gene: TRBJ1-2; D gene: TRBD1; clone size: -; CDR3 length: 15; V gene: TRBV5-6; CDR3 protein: CASSLRGQGVRGYTF; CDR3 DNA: TGTGCCAGCAGCTTGAGAGGGCAGGGGGTACGTGGCTACACCTTC
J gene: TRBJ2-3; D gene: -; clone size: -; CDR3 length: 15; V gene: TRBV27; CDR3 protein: CASSARLGGPTLGYF; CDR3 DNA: TGTGCCAGCAGTGCCCGACTAGGGGGACCCACATTGGGGTATTTT
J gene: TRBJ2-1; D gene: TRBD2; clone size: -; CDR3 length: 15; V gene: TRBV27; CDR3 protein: CASSPRLATYNEQFF; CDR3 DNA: TGTGCCAGCAGTCCGCGACTAGCGACCTACAATGAGCAGTTCTTC
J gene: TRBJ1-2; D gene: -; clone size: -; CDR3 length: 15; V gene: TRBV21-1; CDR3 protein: CASIHGTHSRNGYTF; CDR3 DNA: TGTGCCAGCATCCACGGGACGCATTCTAGGAATGGCTACACCTTC
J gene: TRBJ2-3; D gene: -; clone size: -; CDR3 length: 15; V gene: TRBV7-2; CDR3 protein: CASSPPGAAPDTQYF; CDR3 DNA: TGTGCCAGCAGCCCCCCCGGAGCCGCACCAGATACGCAGTATTTT
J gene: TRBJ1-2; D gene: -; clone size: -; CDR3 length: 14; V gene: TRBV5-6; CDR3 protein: CASSPGRANYGYTF; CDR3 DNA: TGTGCCAGCTCCCCCGGCAGAGCTAACTATGGCTACACCTTC
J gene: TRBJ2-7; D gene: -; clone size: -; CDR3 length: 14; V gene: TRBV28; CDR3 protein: CASSSPGHPYEQYF; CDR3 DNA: TGTGCCAGCAGTTCGCCGGGACATCCCTACGAGCAGTACTTC
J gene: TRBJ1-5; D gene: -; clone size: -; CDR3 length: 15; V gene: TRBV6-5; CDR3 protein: CASSYSQGATQPQHF; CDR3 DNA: TGTGCCAGCAGTTACTCACAGGGTGCCACGCAGCCCCAGCATTTT
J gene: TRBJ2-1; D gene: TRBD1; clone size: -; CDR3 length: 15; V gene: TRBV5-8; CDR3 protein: CASSLAGQGKNEQFF; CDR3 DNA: TGTGCCAGCAGCTTGGCCGGACAGGGTAAAAATGAGCAGTTCTTC
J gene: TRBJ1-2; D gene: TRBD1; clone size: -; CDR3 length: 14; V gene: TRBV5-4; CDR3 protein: CASGNLTGNGGYTF; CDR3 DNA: TGTGCCAGCGGGAACCTGACAGGGAACGGTGGCTACACCTTC
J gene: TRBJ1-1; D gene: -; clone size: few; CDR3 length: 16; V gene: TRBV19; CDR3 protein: CASSTERSTGNTEAFF; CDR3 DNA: TGTGCCAGTAGTACCGAAAGATCGACAGGGAACACTGAAGCTTTCTTT
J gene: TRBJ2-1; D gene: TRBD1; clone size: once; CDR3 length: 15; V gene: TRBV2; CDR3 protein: CASSVRTGFRNEQFF; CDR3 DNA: TGTGCCAGCAGTGTGAGGACAGGGTTTAGGAATGAGCAGTTCTTC
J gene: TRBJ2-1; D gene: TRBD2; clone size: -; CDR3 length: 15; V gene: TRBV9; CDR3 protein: CASSVAGLDPNEQFF; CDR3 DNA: TGTGCCAGCAGCGTAGCGGGACTAGACCCCAATGAGCAGTTCTTC
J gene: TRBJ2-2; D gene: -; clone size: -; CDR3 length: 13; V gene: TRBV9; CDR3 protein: CASSVGEAGELFF; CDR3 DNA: TGTGCCAGCAGCGTAGGGGAGGCCGGGGAGCTGTTTTTT
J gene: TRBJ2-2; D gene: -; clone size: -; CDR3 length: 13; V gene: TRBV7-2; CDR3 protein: CASSFLGTGELFF; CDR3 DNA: TGTGCCAGCAGCTTCCTGGGCACCGGGGAGCTGTTTTTT
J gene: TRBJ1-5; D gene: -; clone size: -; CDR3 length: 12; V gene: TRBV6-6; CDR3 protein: CASSSRDQPQHF; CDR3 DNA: TGTGCCAGCAGTTCAAGGGATCAGCCCCAGCATTTT
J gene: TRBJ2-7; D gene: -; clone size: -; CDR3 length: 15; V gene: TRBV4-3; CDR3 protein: CASSQDRDGGYEQYF; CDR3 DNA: TGCGCCAGCAGCCAAGACAGGGACGGTGGTTACGAGCAGTACTTC
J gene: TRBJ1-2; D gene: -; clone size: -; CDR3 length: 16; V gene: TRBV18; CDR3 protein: CASSPLADQGPYGYTF; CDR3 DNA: TGTGCCAGCTCACCGCTGGCTGACCAAGGCCCCTATGGCTACACCTTC
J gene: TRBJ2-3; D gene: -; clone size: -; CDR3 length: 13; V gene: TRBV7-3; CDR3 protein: CASSLVGTDTQYF; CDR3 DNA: TGTGCCAGCAGCTTAGTGGGCACAGATACGCAGTATTTT
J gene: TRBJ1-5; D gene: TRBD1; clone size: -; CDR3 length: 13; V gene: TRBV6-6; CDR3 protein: CASSSGQIQPQHF; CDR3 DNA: TGTGCCAGCAGTTCGGGACAGATTCAGCCCCAGCATTTT
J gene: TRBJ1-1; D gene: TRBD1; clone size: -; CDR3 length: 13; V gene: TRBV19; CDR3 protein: CASSRTGDTEAFF; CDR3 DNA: TGTGCCAGTAGCCGGACAGGGGACACTGAAGCTTTCTTT
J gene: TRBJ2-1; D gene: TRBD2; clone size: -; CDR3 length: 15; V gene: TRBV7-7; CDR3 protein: CASSLGLAGVDEQFF; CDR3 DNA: TGTGCTAGCAGCTTAGGACTAGCGGGGGTCGATGAGCAGTTCTTC
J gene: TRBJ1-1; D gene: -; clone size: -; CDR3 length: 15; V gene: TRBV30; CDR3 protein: CAWTRRRVTNTEAFF; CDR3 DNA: TGTGCCTGGACCCGGAGGAGGGTTACGAACACTGAAGCTTTCTTT